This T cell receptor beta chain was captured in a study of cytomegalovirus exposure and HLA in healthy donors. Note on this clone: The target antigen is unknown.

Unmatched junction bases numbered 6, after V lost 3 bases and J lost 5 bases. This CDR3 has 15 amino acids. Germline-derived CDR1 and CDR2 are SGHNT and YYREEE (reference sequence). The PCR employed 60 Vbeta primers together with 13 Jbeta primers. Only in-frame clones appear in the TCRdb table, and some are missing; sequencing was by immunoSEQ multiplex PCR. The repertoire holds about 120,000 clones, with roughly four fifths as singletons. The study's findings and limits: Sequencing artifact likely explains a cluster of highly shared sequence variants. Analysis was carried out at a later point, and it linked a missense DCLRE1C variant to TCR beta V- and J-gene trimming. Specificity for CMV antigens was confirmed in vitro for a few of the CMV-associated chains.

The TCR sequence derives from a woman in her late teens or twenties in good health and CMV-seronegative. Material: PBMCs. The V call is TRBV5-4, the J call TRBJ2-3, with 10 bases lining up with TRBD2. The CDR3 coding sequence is TGTGCCAGCAGCTCCGAGCGGGGGGGCCGAGATACGCAGTATTTT. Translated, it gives CASSSERGGRDTQYF.